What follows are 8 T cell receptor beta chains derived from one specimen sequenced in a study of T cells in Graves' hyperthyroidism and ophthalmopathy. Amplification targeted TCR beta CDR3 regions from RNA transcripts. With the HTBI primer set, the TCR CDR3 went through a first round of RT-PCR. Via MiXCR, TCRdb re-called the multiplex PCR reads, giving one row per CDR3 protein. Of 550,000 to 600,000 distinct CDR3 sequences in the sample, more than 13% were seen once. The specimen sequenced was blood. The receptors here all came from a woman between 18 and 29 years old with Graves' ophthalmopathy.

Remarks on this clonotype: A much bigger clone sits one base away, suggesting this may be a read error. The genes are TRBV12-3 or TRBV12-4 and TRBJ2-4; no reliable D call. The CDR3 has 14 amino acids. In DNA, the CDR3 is TGTGCCGGCAGCCCGACCGGAGCCAAAAACATTCAGTACTTC. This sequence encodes CAGSPTGAKNIQYF.

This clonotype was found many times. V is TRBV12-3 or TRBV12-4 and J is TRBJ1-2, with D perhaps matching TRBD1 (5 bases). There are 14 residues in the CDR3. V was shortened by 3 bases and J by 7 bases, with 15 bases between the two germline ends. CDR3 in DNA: TGTGCCAGCAGTTTGGGCGCCAGGGCCCTTGGCTACACCTTC. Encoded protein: CASSLGARALGYTF.

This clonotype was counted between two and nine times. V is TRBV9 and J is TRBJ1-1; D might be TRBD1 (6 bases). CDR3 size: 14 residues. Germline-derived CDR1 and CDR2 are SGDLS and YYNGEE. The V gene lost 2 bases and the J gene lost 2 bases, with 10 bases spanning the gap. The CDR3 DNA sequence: TGTGCCAGCAGCGTCCGGGACACCAACACTGAAGCTTTCTTT. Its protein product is CASSVRDTNTEAFF.

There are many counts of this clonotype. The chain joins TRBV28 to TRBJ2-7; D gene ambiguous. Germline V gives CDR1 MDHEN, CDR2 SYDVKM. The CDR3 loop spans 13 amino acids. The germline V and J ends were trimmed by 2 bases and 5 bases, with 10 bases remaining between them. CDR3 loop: CASSLKGNHEQYF. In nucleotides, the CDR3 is TGTGCCAGCAGTTTAAAGGGAAACCACGAGCAGTACTTC. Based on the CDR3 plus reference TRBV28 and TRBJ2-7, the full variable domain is DVKVTQSSRYLVKRTGEKVFLECVQDMDHENMFWYRQDPGLGLRLIYFSYDVKMKEKGDIPEGYSVSREKKERFSLILESASTNQTSMYLCASSLKGNHEQYFGPGTRLTVT.

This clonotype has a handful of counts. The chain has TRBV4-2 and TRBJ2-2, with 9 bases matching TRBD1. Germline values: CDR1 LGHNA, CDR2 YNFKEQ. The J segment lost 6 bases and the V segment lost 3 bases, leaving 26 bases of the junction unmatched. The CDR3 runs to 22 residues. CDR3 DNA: TGTGCCAGCAGCCACATAAAGTGGGGGACGGAAAGGACAGGGGTCTTAGCCGGGGAGCTGTTTTTT. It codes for CASSHIKWGTERTGVLAGELFF.

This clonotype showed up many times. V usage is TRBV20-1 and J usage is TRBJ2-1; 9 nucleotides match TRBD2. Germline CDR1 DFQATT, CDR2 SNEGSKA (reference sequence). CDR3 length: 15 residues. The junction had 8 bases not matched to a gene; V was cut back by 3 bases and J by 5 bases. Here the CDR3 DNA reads TGCAGTGCTAGGGGAGCGGGAGGCGGGAACAATGAGCAGTTCTTC. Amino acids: CSARGAGGGNNEQFF.

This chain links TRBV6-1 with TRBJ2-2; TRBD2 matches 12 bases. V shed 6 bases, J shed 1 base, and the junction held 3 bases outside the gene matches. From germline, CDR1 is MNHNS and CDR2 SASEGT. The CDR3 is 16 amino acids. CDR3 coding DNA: TGTGCCAGCAGCCTGACTAGCGGGAGGAACACCGGGGAGCTGTTTTTT. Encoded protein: CASSLTSGRNTGELFF.

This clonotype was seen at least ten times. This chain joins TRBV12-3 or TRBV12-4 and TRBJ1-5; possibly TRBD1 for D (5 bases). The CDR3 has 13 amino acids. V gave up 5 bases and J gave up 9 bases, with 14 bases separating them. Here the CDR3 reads CASSPGGVGPQHF. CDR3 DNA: TGTGCCAGCAGTCCCGGGGGAGTCGGGCCCCAGCATTTT.